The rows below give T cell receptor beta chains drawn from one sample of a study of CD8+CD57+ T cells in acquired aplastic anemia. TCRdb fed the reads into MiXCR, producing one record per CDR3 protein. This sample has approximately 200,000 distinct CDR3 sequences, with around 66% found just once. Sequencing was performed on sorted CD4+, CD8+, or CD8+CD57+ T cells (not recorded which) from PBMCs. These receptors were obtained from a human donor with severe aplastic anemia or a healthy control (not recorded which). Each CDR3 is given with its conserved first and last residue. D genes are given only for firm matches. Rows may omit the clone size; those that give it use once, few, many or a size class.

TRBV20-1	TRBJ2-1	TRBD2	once	CSAPDRLAGGPRSYNEQFF	TGCAGTGCTCCTGATAGACTAGCGGGGGGGCCTAGGTCCTACAATGAGCAGTTCTTC
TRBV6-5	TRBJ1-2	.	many	CASSLGRRYGYTF	TGTGCCAGCAGTTTAGGCCGGCGCTATGGCTACACCTTC
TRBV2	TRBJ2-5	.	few	CASSDGYQETQYF	TGTGCCAGCAGTGACGGGTACCAAGAGACCCAGTACTTC
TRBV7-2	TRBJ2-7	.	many	CATNEGSYEQYF	TGTGCCACCAACGAGGGATCCTACGAGCAGTACTTC
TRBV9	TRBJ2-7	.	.	CASSLGISAYEQYF	TGTGCCAGCAGCCTGGGGATTTCAGCCTACGAGCAGTACTTC
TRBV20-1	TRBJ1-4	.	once	CSARGQPSTNEKLFF	TGCAGTGCTAGAGGGCAACCTTCAACTAATGAAAAACTGTTTTTT
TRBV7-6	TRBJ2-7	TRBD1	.	CASSPGTGGLEQYF	TGTGCCAGCAGCCCTGGGACAGGGGGGCTCGAGCAGTACTTC
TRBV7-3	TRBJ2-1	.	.	CASNERAAYNEQFF	TGTGCCAGCAACGAGCGGGCGGCCTACAATGAGCAGTTCTTC
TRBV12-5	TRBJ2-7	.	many	CASGSYDRLTYEQYF	TGTGCTAGTGGTTCATATGACAGACTGACCTACGAGCAGTACTTC
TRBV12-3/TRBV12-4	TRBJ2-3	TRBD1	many	CASSWDRGFTDTQYF	TGTGCCAGCAGTTGGGACAGGGGATTCACAGATACGCAGTATTTT
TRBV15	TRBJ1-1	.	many	CATSSVGLEAFF	TGTGCCACCAGCAGCGTCGGACTAGAAGCTTTCTTT
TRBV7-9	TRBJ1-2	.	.	CASSLSRDVNNYGYTF	TGTGCCAGCAGCTTGTCCAGGGACGTAAATAACTATGGCTACACCTTC
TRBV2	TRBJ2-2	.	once	CASSERVGGFGELFF	TGTGCCAGCAGTGAAAGGGTTGGGGGGTTCGGGGAGCTGTTTTTT
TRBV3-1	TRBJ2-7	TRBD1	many	CASSQPTGDSYEQYF	TGTGCCAGCAGCCAGCCGACAGGGGACTCCTACGAGCAGTACTTC
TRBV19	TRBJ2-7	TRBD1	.	CASSIVGQGEYEQYF	TGTGCCAGTAGTATAGTAGGACAGGGGGAATACGAGCAGTACTTC
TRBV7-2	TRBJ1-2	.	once	CASSFYSDYGKYGYTF	TGTGCCAGCAGCTTCTATAGCGACTACGGAAAATATGGCTACACCTTC
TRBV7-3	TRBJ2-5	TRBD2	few	CASSLWGGETQYF	TGTGCCAGCAGCTTATGGGGGGGGGAGACCCAGTACTTC
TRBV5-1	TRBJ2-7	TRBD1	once	CASSGAPGQGNEQYF	TGCGCCAGCAGCGGAGCTCCGGGACAGGGGAACGAGCAGTACTTC
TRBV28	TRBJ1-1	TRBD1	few	CASSKPGQMNTEAFF	TGTGCCAGCAGTAAACCGGGACAGATGAACACTGAAGCTTTCTTT
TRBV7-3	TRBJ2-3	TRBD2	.	CASSFSGGGADTQYF	TGTGCCAGCAGCTTTAGCGGGGGGGGTGCAGATACGCAGTATTTT
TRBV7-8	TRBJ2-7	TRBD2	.	CASSPQEAGGGSEQYF	TGTGCCAGCAGCCCCCAGGAAGCGGGAGGTGGAAGCGAGCAGTACTTC
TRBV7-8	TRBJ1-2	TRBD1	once	CASSRQGMGGYTF	TGTGCCAGCAGCCGACAGGGGATGGGAGGCTACACCTTC